This TCR beta chain was sequenced for a study of cytomegalovirus exposure and HLA in healthy donors. This clone was detected a few times. Its target is unknown. Deletions cut 3 bases from V and 2 bases from J, with 10 bases between. Looked up from germline, CDR1 is MNHEY and CDR2 is SVGAGI. The CDR3 consists of 14 residues. The study ran its PCR with 60 Vbeta and 13 Jbeta primers. Produced via immunoSEQ multiplex PCR; TCRdb's table is partial and in-frame only. The profile covers about 190,000 clones, with 60% to 85% appearing a single time and around 1% taken by the ten largest. Findings of the study overall: An analysis done earlier found most TCR beta V segments productive about 87% or about 30% of the time.

The sequence was collected from a woman aged 35 to 49 in good health and CMV-seronegative. The sequencing sample was made of PBMCs. This chain uses TRBV6-5 with TRBJ1-1; tentatively, D is TRBD1 (5 bases). CDR3 DNA sequence: TGTGCCAGCAGTTATAACAGGAGAAACACTGAAGCTTTCTTT. This encodes CASSYNRRNTEAFF.